This TCR beta chain was captured in a study of T-cell reconstitution after alpha-beta-depleted transplantation in children. Researchers prepared the TCRbeta library using unique molecular identifiers, the study reports. TCRdb fed the PCR reads into MiXCR, producing one record per CDR3 protein. The table has more than 450,000 distinct CDR3 sequences, approximately 20% seen once. The junction had 8 bases not matched to a gene; V was cut back by 10 bases and J by 2 bases. The CDR3 length is 13 residues. Germline V gene lookup returns CDR1 ENHRY and CDR2 SYGVKD. The origin of this receptor is a human donor who donated a stem cell graft to a child with acute lymphoblastic leukemia. This rearrangement joins TRBV10-3 to TRBJ2-7, with 7 bases fitting TRBD2. The material sequenced was PBMCs from the stem cell graft donor, taken from the stem cell graft. The CDR3 reads CATGGAGTYEQYF. Written as DNA, the CDR3 is TGTGCCACCGGAGGAGCGGGGACCTACGAGCAGTACTTC.